The T cell receptor (beta chain) described here comes from a study of CD8 T cells in Susac syndrome. Study-level information: Intravenous immunoglobulin alone or corticosteroids were being given to patients with Susac syndrome at blood draw, unless they were therapy-naive.

RNA amounts of about 0.45 to 1 ug underwent reverse transcription with random hexamers. MiXCR was run by TCRdb on the immunoSEQ multiplex PCR reads, yielding one entry per CDR3 protein. Among some 130,000 distinct CDR3 sequences listed, roughly 94% were seen once. CD8+ and CD4+ T cells circulating in blood were sequenced for TCR beta. FACS was used to enrich TEMRA cells, whereas the CD8+ and CD4+ T cells were obtained by negative isolation. Per the germline V gene, CDR1 is MGHRA and CDR2 is YSYEKL. This CDR3 is 14 amino acids long. Unmatched junction bases numbered 5, after V lost 2 bases and J lost 9 bases.

The chain carries TRBV4-1 and TRBJ1-2, with 11 bases fitting TRBD1. This receptor was obtained from a human donor with Susac syndrome. Sequenced: CD8+ T cells from PBMCs. In nucleotides, the CDR3 is TGCGCCAGCAGCCAACCGGGACAGGGGGTTAGCTACACCTTC. Encoded protein: CASSQPGQGVSYTF.